These 27 T cell receptor beta chains originate from one sample sequenced in a study of tumor and adjacent non-tumor tissue in lung cancer. TCRbeta libraries were built with three rounds of nested PCR, modified from ARM-PCR. TCRdb analysed the multiplex PCR reads with MiXCR anew, one entry per CDR3 protein. The repertoire holds about 200,000 distinct CDR3 sequences, with around 70% as singletons. RNA was extracted from bulk tissue without any cell sorting. The sequenced material came from lung tumor tissue. These TCRs come from a man between 60 and 75 years old with non-small cell lung cancer.

This rearrangement joins TRBV5-4 to TRBJ1-1; 7 bases line up with TRBD1. Unmatched junction bases numbered 7, after V lost 4 bases and J lost 10 bases. The CDR3 contains 12 residues. Per germline, CDR1 SGHNT and CDR2 YYREEE (reference sequence). This CDR3 reads CASSHDRDPAFF. CDR3 bases: TGTGCCAGCAGCCATGACAGGGATCCAGCTTTCTTT.

A note on this clonotype: A much larger clone lies one base from this, so it may be a read error. J is TRBJ2-3 and V is TRBV29-1; possibly TRBD1 for D (5 bases). The CDR3 length is 11 residues. Per the germline V gene, CDR1 is SQVTM and CDR2 is ANQGSEA. Here the CDR3 reads CSVSSTGTQYF. The CDR3, as DNA: TGCAGCGTTTCCTCCACAGGTACGCAGTATTTT.

Worth noting for this clonotype: At one end, the junction sequence differs from germline, possibly due to a read error. The CDR3 spells CIVESPGQGYNEKFF. The CDR3 coding sequence is TGCATCGTTGAGTCTCCGGGACAGGGATACAATGAGAAGTTCTTC. V is TRBV29-1 and J is TRBJ2-1, with 9 bases that match TRBD1. Germline V lookup: CDR1 SQVTM, CDR2 ANQGSEA. The CDR3 is 15 amino acids.

This clonotype was seen ten or more times. The rearrangement joins TRBV12-3 or TRBV12-4 to TRBJ1-5; D gene ambiguous. Trimming removed 3 bases at V and 2 bases at J, with 5 bases between. This CDR3 comprises 13 residues. CDR3 protein: CASSFGGNQPQHF. Written as DNA, the CDR3 is TGTGCCAGCAGTTTTGGGGGCAATCAGCCCCAGCATTTT.

To note about this clonotype: Mismatch with germline at one junction end may stem from a read error. The rearrangement uses TRBV6-2 or TRBV6-3 and TRBJ1-1; D is uncertain. Germline CDR1 MNHEY, CDR2 SVGEGT. The CDR3 runs 17 residues. Here the CDR3 DNA reads TGTGCCAGCAGTAACTCCGACAAGCTTGGATTAAACACTGAAGTTTTCTTT. Its translation: CASSNSDKLGLNTEVFF.

In this sample, this clonotype turned up a few times. A much larger clone lies a single base off, so this may be a read error. The chain recombines TRBV29-1 with TRBJ1-1; tentative D call: TRBD1 (6 bases). Germline V gives CDR1 SQVTM, CDR2 ANQGSEA. The CDR3 is 13 amino acids. CDR3 sequence (DNA): TGCGGCGTGCGGATACAGGGGAACACTGAAGCTTTCTTT. Protein: CGVRIQGNTEAFF.

This clonotype turned up a few times. CDR3 nucleotide sequence: TGCAGTGCTAGACGGACGGGGAACACTGAAGCTTTCTTT. This translates into CSARRTGNTEAFF. V gene TRBV20-1 combines with J gene TRBJ1-1; D is unresolved. V lost 2 bases and J lost 1, with 8 bases in between. Germline lookup yields CDR1 DFQATT and CDR2 SNEGSKA (reference sequence). This CDR3 has 13 amino acids.

This clonotype was recorded many times. CDR3 amino acids: CSAQLSGRRYNEQFF. CDR3 nucleotides: TGCAGTGCTCAACTTAGCGGGAGGAGGTACAATGAGCAGTTCTTC. The chain links TRBV20-1 to TRBJ2-1; TRBD2 aligns across 10 bases. V was pared by 5 bases and J by 4 bases, with 8 bases of the junction left unmatched. The germline CDR1 and CDR2 sequences are DFQATT and SNEGSKA (reference sequence). This CDR3 comprises 15 residues.

In its sample, this clonotype was seen a few times. The CDR3 coding sequence is TGTGCCAGCAGCTTGGGTAATTACCAAGAGACCCAGTACTTC. It specifies CASSLGNYQETQYF. V usage is TRBV5-5 and J usage is TRBJ2-5, with D uncertain. Germline CDR1 reads SGHKS; CDR2 reads YYEKEE (reference sequence). The CDR3 runs 14 residues. Trimming shortened V by 0 bases and J by 0 bases, and 6 bases separated the two germline ends.

The rearrangement links TRBV18 to TRBJ1-5; TRBD1 matches 7 bases. Germline V CDR1 and CDR2: KGHSH, LQKENI. The junction had 6 bases not matched to a gene; V was cut back by 6 bases and J by 4 bases. The CDR3 runs to 14 residues. As DNA, the CDR3 is TGTGCCAGCTCCTCCACGACAGGGAATCAGCCCCAGCATTTT. The encoded protein is CASSSTTGNQPQHF.

This clonotype is a singleton in its sample. This sequence joins TRBV20-1 and TRBJ2-1; TRBD2 is a possible D gene (5 bases). Trimming left V 4 bases short and J 2 bases short, with 15 bases between. CDR3 size: 15 residues. Germline CDR1 is DFQATT and CDR2 is SNEGSKA (reference sequence). The CDR3 nucleotides read TGCAGTGCTAAGATGTCTATCGGGGCCTACAATGAGCAGTTCTTC. As protein: CSAKMSIGAYNEQFF.

This clonotype was observed a single time. The V call is TRBV5-4, the J call TRBJ2-3; maybe TRBD2 (6 bases). V lost 6 bases to trimming and J lost 4 bases, with 24 bases between them. This CDR3 has 17 residues. Germline V lookup: CDR1 SGHNT, CDR2 YYREEE (reference sequence). This CDR3 reads CASNQEIRTKGADTQYF. For the CDR3, the DNA is TGTGCCAGCAACCAAGAGATCCGGACTAAGGGCGCAGATACGCAGTATTTT.

The V and J genes are TRBV24-1 and TRBJ1-1; a possible D gene is TRBD1 (5 bases). This CDR3 has 12 residues. Trimming shortened V by 2 bases and J by 10 bases, and 10 bases separated the two germline ends. Germline values: CDR1 KGHDR, CDR2 SFDVKD. The CDR3 DNA is TGTGCCACCAGTGATTCGTGGGACCGAGCTTTCTTT. This gives the protein CATSDSWDRAFF.

This clonotype was recorded only once. The CDR3 end shows no conserved phenylalanine or tryptophan, and so a read error is likely. This chain joins TRBV20-1 and TRBJ2-7; 13 bases agree with TRBD2. J gave up 7 bases and V 1 base, and 19 bases lay outside the gene matches. CDR3 length equals 19 residues. The germline gives CDR1 DFQATT, CDR2 SNEGSKA (reference sequence). The CDR3, as DNA: TGCAGTGCTAGAGCTAGTAAAAGAAGGGGACTAGCGGGATCTCTTGAGCAGTACCTC. It translates to CSARASKRRGLAGSLEQYL.

This clonotype occurred a few times. The V gene is TRBV5-5, the J gene TRBJ2-7; 13 bases align to TRBD2. The CDR3 totals 15 residues. Germline loops: CDR1 SGHKS, CDR2 YYEKEE (reference sequence). The ends lost 2 bases at V and 3 bases at J; junction bases unmatched: 2. The CDR3 here is CASSFGTSGDYEQYF. The CDR3 DNA reads as TGTGCCAGCAGCTTCGGGACTAGCGGGGACTACGAGCAGTACTTC.

Concerning this clonotype: This may be a read error, as it is one base from a much larger clone. The chain carries TRBV12-3 or TRBV12-4 and TRBJ1-1; D possibly corresponds to TRBD1 (5 bases). The CDR3 extends over 12 amino acids. Here the CDR3 DNA reads TGTGCCACCAGTTGGACAAGTCCTGAAGCTTTCTTT. Translating it yields CATSWTSPEAFF.

A remark on this clonotype: The junction departs from the called germline gene at one end, perhaps through a read error. This chain links TRBV20-1 with TRBJ2-1, with D possibly being TRBD2 (5 bases). The length of the CDR3 is 11 residues. Germline CDR1 reads DFQATT; CDR2 reads SNEGSKA (reference sequence). The CDR3 reads CNAGTSGEQFF. DNA for the CDR3: TGCAATGCTGGAACCAGCGGAGAGCAGTTCTTC.

The chain recombines TRBV7-9 with TRBJ2-3; TRBD2 is a possible D gene (5 bases). V was shortened by 1 base and J by 2 bases, with 13 bases between the two germline ends. The CDR3 is made up of 16 amino acids. Per the germline V gene, CDR1 is SEHNR and CDR2 is FQNEAQ (reference sequence). The CDR3 DNA follows: TGTGCCAGCAGCTTAGTGACGGGGATTTTCACAGATACGCAGTATTTT. This gives the protein CASSLVTGIFTDTQYF.

This clonotype was counted at least ten times. This chain connects TRBV11-2 to TRBJ2-5; D gene unclear. CDR1 SGHAT and CDR2 FQNNGV come from the germline V gene. Trimming pared 3 bases from V and 3 bases from J, leaving 5 bases between. The CDR3 length is 12 residues. The CDR3 sequence is CASSFGEETQYF. The CDR3 DNA reads TGTGCCAGCAGCTTCGGTGAAGAGACCCAGTACTTC.

This clonotype was seen a single time. One end of the junction fails to match germline, which may point to a read error. The chain has TRBV28 and TRBJ1-1; D is unresolved. Germline CDR1 MDHEN, CDR2 SYDVKM. This CDR3 is built from 15 residues. CDR3 nucleotides: TGTGCCAGCAGTTTACAAACAGTCATGAACACTAAAGCTTTCTTT. This encodes CASSLQTVMNTKAFF.

The J gene is TRBJ2-3, the V gene TRBV24-1; D not certain. The V gene's germline CDR1 is KGHDR and CDR2 SFDVKD. Trimming took off 7 bases at V and 2 bases at J, with 12 bases between the two ends. CDR3 size: 14 residues. The CDR3 reads CATSEQRLTDTQYF. Written as DNA, the CDR3 is TGTGCCACCAGCGAACAGCGACTCACAGATACGCAGTATTTT.

Turning to this clonotype: A read error may account for a junction end that differs from germline. V gene TRBV11-3 combines with J gene TRBJ2-1, with D possibly matching TRBD2 (5 bases). Germline values: CDR1 SGHNT, CDR2 YENEEA. There are 15 residues in the CDR3. This CDR3 is CAGSLVVGVSNEQFF. The DNA of the CDR3 is TGTGCCGGCAGCTTAGTAGTGGGAGTCTCCAACGAGCAGTTCTTC.

Comment on this clonotype: Germline is not matched at one junction end, which may reflect a read error. The chain joins TRBV11-3 to TRBJ2-2, with 7 bases fitting TRBD2. The length of the CDR3 is 18 residues. The germline gives CDR1 SGHNT, CDR2 YENEEA. The CDR3 DNA reads as TGTGCTAGCAGCTCCCGGGGAACGGGAGGATACAGAGCCGGGATGCTGTTTTTT. Translation: CASSSRGTGGYRAGMLFF.

Remarks on this clonotype: Germline and junction disagree at one end, which may indicate a read error. V usage is TRBV6-5 and J usage is TRBJ2-1, with D possibly being TRBD2 (5 bases). Germline V gene lookup returns CDR1 MNHEY and CDR2 SVGAGI. CDR3 size: 14 residues. CDR3 nucleotides: TGTGTCAGCAGTTATTCGGACTCTGACAATGAGCAGTTCTTC. This sequence encodes CVSSYSDSDNEQFF.

This clonotype was detected ten times or more. This sequence joins TRBV20-1 and TRBJ2-1; TRBD2 aligns across 7 bases. Germline CDR1 DFQATT, CDR2 SNEGSKA (reference sequence). The CDR3 runs 11 residues. Germline trimming cut 4 bases from V and 10 bases from J; bases unmatched to any gene: 4. As DNA, the CDR3 is TGCAGTGCTACAGCGGGACTAGAGCAGTTCTTC. It encodes CSATAGLEQFF.

V usage is TRBV5-8 and J usage is TRBJ2-7; D is uncertain. The CDR3 covers 10 residues. The V end lost 4 bases, the J end lost 9 bases, and 8 bases lay between the germline ends. Germline V gene sequence: CDR1 SGHTS, CDR2 YDEGEE. The CDR3 DNA is TGTGCCAGCAGCAATGGCGTGCAGTACTTC. Protein: CASSNGVQYF.

This clonotype has at least ten counts. The chain uses TRBV28 and TRBJ1-1, with 7 bases fitting TRBD1. Germline V gene lookup returns CDR1 MDHEN and CDR2 SYDVKM. J gave up 8 bases and V 8 bases, and 5 bases lay outside the gene matches. The CDR3 contains 11 residues. The CDR3 reads CASGDREEAFF. CDR3 coding DNA: TGTGCCAGCGGCGACAGGGAGGAAGCTTTCTTT.